This TCR beta chain was documented in a study of T-cell memory formation after mild COVID-19 (dated by TCRdb to the early 2020s). About the study as a whole: TCR sequence clusters from the two donors were largely donor specific. In a couple of donors, T-cell clones that expanded and contracted after mild COVID-19 were tracked by sequencing TCRalpha and TCRbeta repertoires over time. The cohort was made up of two young adult volunteers, one female and one male, who were previously healthy.

The CDR3, cysteine through phenylalanine, is 13 amino acids long. Only the CDR3 DNA is retained, 39 bases long and in frame from the first base. According to the germline V gene (reference sequence), CDR1 reads MNHEY and CDR2 reads SMNVEV. A distance of 13 bases separates the germline ends of V and J, which lose 5 bases and 7 bases respectively. The paper's findings and limits, for the study overall: Some responding clones were detected in pre-infection memory, suggesting pre-existing cross-reactive memory T cells joined the SARS-CoV-2 response. Only a couple of mild cases were covered in the study, and larger cohorts including severe cases with pre-infection samples were considered necessary. Whether the second-wave clones peaking on day 37 were SARS-CoV-2 specific was not confirmed. Balanced CD4/CD8 phenotypes were observed for clones contracting from day 15 to 85, whereas a bias towards CD4+ was observed for a second wave of clones expanding from day 15 to 37. Contracting CD4+ clones turned up mainly in the CM and EM memory subsets, whereas EMRA was where CD8+ clones were enriched.

The sample was run on an Illumina NovaSeq 6000. TCRalpha and TCRbeta cDNA libraries were built by 5'RACE with constant-segment primers, adding sample barcodes and unique molecular identifiers. RNA was extracted from every sample with Trizol reagent. Library amplification was performed in two PCR steps, and a second sample barcode and Illumina TruSeq adapters were introduced in the second step. Sequencing of libraries was performed on an Illumina NovaSeq with 2 x 150 bp paired-end reads. The paper's data handling went like this. With migec v1.2.7, reads were demultiplexed and then collapsed into UMI-guided consensus sequences. Using mixcr v2.1.11, the UMI consensuses were aligned to TRA and TRB V and J templates and assembled into clonotypes. A clonotype was counted as expanded or contracted only if both edgeR and NoisET called the change significant, with noise models trained on biological replicates. For edgeR calls, the thresholds were a false discovery rate-adjusted p below 0.01 and a log2 fold-change of 1. As an exploratory analysis of dynamics, max-normalized trajectories of the 1000 most abundant clonotypes were examined by PCA with hierarchical clustering. Each responding clone was given a CD4 or CD8 phenotype based on the CD4+ and CD8+ repertoires, which had been sequenced separately. Using fastp trimming at Q25 and MiXCR clonotype assembly, TCRdb reanalyzed the public sequencing data and kept in-frame beta chains. Rows are combined by CDR3 protein, so each entry shows the most common genes and DNA. TCRdb, not the original authors, processed these V and J calls. Across this sample there are about 210,000 distinct CDR3 sequences, with more than 9% seen only once. Approximately 3% of the sample comes from the top ten.

This clonotype was seen once. What antigen it recognizes has not been identified. Base qualities are not provided; no much larger clone lies one nucleotide away. One read represents weak support. Ficoll-Paque density gradient centrifugation was used to isolate PBMCs. Rearrangement joined TRBV27 to TRBJ2-3; TRBD1 is possibly the D segment (6 matching bases). This TCR came from a man between 18 and 35 years old who had mild COVID-19 (a few samples of this study predate the infection). The sample titles of this study are shuffled in the database, so cell type and time point are left out; the donor was told from shared clones. The sample consisted of PBMCs or a T cell subset sorted from them (not recorded which). This receptor carries the CDR3 CASSRQGSNTQYF. The nucleotide sequence is TGTGCCAGCAGTAGGCAGGGGAGTAATACGCAGTATTTT.